Following are 8 T cell receptor beta chains from one sample sequenced in a study of T-cell memory formation after mild COVID-19 (dated by TCRdb to the early 2020s). Library preparation employed 5' RACE. Sequenced using an Illumina NovaSeq 6000. TCRdb trimmed the raw reads at Q25, called clones with MiXCR and kept productive beta chains. Each CDR3 protein appears once, grouped with its most common genes and DNA. The sample records about 350,000 distinct CDR3 sequences, roughly 13% of which are singletons. Of the sample, 22% falls within the top ten clones. The sequenced sample was PBMCs or a T cell subset sorted from them (not recorded which). These receptors all come from a man aged 18 to 29 who had mild COVID-19 (a few samples of this study predate the infection). The sample titles of this study are shuffled in the database, so cell type and time point are left out; the donor was told from shared clones.

CDR3 in DNA: TGTGCCAGCAGTCCTCTCCCGGGACGCCGTGTTGATGGCTACACCTTC. Translated, it gives CASSPLPGRRVDGYTF. This rearrangement joins TRBV6-2 or TRBV6-3 to TRBJ1-2, with D possibly matching TRBD1 (5 bases). Trimming removed 5 bases at V and 6 bases at J, with 22 bases between. The CDR3 is 16 residues long. Germline-derived CDR1 and CDR2 are MNHEY and SVGEGT.

Only a few counts were recorded for this clonotype. This chain joins TRBV4-3 and TRBJ1-4; the D is unclear. Looked up from germline, CDR1 is LGHNA and CDR2 is YSLEER. Trimming removed 1 base from V and 3 bases from J, with 15 bases in between. The CDR3 covers 17 residues. Written as DNA, the CDR3 is TGCGCCAGCAGCCAAGCTTCCTACCGACCTTCTAATGAAAAACTGTTTTTT. Its protein product is CASSQASYRPSNEKLFF.

The chain combines TRBV4-2 with TRBJ2-5; the D gene is possibly TRBD1 (5 bases). The V gene lost 2 bases and the J gene lost 2 bases, with 12 bases spanning the gap. CDR1 is LGHNA, CDR2 YNFKEQ, per germline. The CDR3 is 15 residues long. The DNA of the CDR3 is TGTGCCAGCAGCCAAAGGGGCCAGCTACAAGAGACCCAGTACTTC. Translated, it gives CASSQRGQLQETQYF.

Only a few counts were recorded for this clonotype. The chain uses TRBV6-6 and TRBJ2-5; D unclear. The CDR3 length is 14 residues. Germline loops: CDR1 MNHNY, CDR2 SVGAGI (reference sequence). V was trimmed by 2 bases and J by 0 bases, leaving 7 bases between them. DNA for the CDR3: TGTGCCAGCAGTTACGTGGCAGACCAAGAGACCCAGTACTTC. Translated, it gives CASSYVADQETQYF.

This chain uses TRBV6-2 or TRBV6-3 with TRBJ2-3; D call uncertain. V lost 5 bases, J lost 0 bases, and 9 bases lay in between. The CDR3 runs to 14 residues. Germline values: CDR1 MNHEY, CDR2 SVGEGT. The CDR3 coding sequence is TGTGCCAGCAGTCCCAGTAGTAGCACAGATACGCAGTATTTT. Amino acids: CASSPSSSTDTQYF.

This rearrangement joins TRBV20-1 to TRBJ2-1, with 7 positions matching TRBD1. Germline V lookup: CDR1 DFQATT, CDR2 SNEGSKA (reference sequence). The V segment lost 3 bases and the J segment 6 bases; nucleotides outside the gene matches: 8. This CDR3 is built from 14 residues. The CDR3 here is CSASNRGDFNEQFF. The CDR3 region has the DNA TGCAGTGCTAGCAACAGGGGCGACTTCAATGAGCAGTTCTTC.

The rearrangement joins TRBV9 to TRBJ1-2; D ambiguous. CDR3 size: 14 residues. In germline, CDR1 is SGDLS, CDR2 YYNGEE. The V end was cut by 0 bases, the J end by 8 bases, with 14 bases between. This CDR3 is CASSVDRGAGGYTF. CDR3 sequence (DNA): TGTGCCAGCAGCGTAGACCGGGGTGCAGGCGGCTACACCTTC.

This clonotype was picked up many times. The chain employs TRBV24-1 and TRBJ2-3; 7 bases are shared with TRBD1. The CDR3 runs to 14 residues. V trimming: 9 bases; J trimming: 0 bases; junction bases outside the gene matches: 5. Germline V gene lookup returns CDR1 KGHDR and CDR2 SFDVKD. The CDR3 sequence is CATGTEHSTDTQYF. The CDR3 DNA sequence: TGTGCCACCGGGACAGAGCATAGCACAGATACGCAGTATTTT.